One sample yielded the 10 T cell receptor beta chains listed below, sequenced in a study of blood T cell repertoires in COVID-19. Here immunoSEQ multiplex PCR was the method, and the copy in TCRdb shows in-frame clones only, minus some. Seen here are roughly 300,000 clones, roughly 87% observed once, and the top ten hold roughly 15%. The sequencing sample was made of peripheral blood. All receptors come from a human donor in a cohort sampled during active COVID-19.

V usage is TRBV25-1 and J usage is TRBJ2-6; no firm D call. The CDR3 sequence is 17 residues long. Germline CDR1 MGHDK, CDR2 SYGVNS. V was shortened by 3 bases and J by 0 bases, with 12 bases between the two germline ends. The DNA for the CDR3 is TGTGCCAGCAGTGACGCGCGGTTGGGCTCTGGGGCCAACGTCCTGACTTTC. Its translation: CASSDARLGSGANVLTF.

This clone occurred a few times. The chain links TRBV6-2 or TRBV6-3 to TRBJ1-4; 8 nucleotides agree with TRBD1. V gave up 6 bases and J gave up 8 bases; unmatched junction bases: 8. From germline, CDR1 is MNHEY and CDR2 SVGEGT. There are 14 residues in the CDR3. The CDR3 nucleotides are TGTGCCAGCAGCTCAGGGGGCGCCGGCGAAAAACTGTTTTTT. It encodes CASSSGGAGEKLFF.

Comments on this clone: Different DNA sequences within this sample yield the same CDR3. V gene TRBV7-8 combines with J gene TRBJ1-5, with a possible D match to TRBD1 (5 bases). In germline, CDR1 is SGHVS, CDR2 FQNEAQ. This CDR3 has 15 amino acids. Between the trimmed V and J ends, which lost 1 base and 0 bases, there was a span of 7 bases. Here the CDR3 DNA reads TGTGCCAGCAGCTTAGGGGGCTATAGCAATCAGCCCCAGCATTTT. Translation gives CASSLGGYSNQPQHF.

The chain links TRBV5-1 to TRBJ2-7; 9 bases are a match to TRBD2. The CDR3 spans 14 residues. The germline V gene encodes CDR1 SGHRS and CDR2 YFSETQ. V gave up 3 bases and J gave up 3 bases; unmatched junction bases: 4. CDR3 DNA sequence: TGCGCCAGCAGCTCGATGACTAGCGGCTACGAGCAGTACTTC. Amino acid sequence: CASSSMTSGYEQYF.

The chain has TRBV18 and TRBJ2-1, with D uncertain. Germline CDR1 is KGHSH and CDR2 is LQKENI. The V end was cut by 1 base, the J end by 0 bases, with 13 bases between. This CDR3 comprises 17 residues. CDR3 DNA: TGTGCCAGCTCACCACGGCGGCTGCTAAGCTCCTACAATGAGCAGTTCTTC. As protein: CASSPRRLLSSYNEQFF.

V and J are TRBV7-2 and TRBJ1-5; 10 bases are shared with TRBD1. The CDR3 is 14 residues long. The trim removed 3 bases at V and 6 bases at J, leaving 2 bases unmatched. Germline-derived CDR1 and CDR2 are SGHTA and FQGNSA. The CDR3: CASSLGQGSQPQHF. CDR3 DNA sequence: TGTGCCAGCAGCTTGGGACAGGGGAGTCAGCCCCAGCATTTT.

V gene TRBV3-1 (or the pseudogene TRBV3-2) combines with J gene TRBJ1-2; 8 nucleotides align to TRBD1. This CDR3 comprises 13 residues. The J segment lost 8 bases and the V segment lost 4 bases, leaving 6 bases of the junction unmatched. Germline-derived CDR1 and CDR2 are LGHDT and YNNKEL (reference sequence). The CDR3 protein is CASSPQGAGGYTF. DNA for the CDR3: TGTGCCAGCAGCCCCCAGGGGGCTGGGGGCTACACCTTC.

This chain uses TRBV7-9 with TRBJ1-6; tentative D call: TRBD1 (6 bases). Germline V gene data show CDR1 as SEHNR and CDR2 as FQNEAQ (reference sequence). The ends were cut back, 5 bases at V and 10 bases at J, with 21 bases in the middle. CDR3 size: 16 residues. CDR3: CASSQGGRGFLSPLHF. The CDR3 DNA reads TGTGCCAGCAGCCAGGGTGGCAGGGGCTTTTTATCACCCCTCCACTTT.

The chain links TRBV7-9 to TRBJ2-1; the D gene is possibly TRBD1 (5 bases). The germline V gene has CDR1 SEHNR and CDR2 FQNEAQ (reference sequence). Trimming took off 1 base at V and 8 bases at J, with 12 bases between the two ends. The CDR3 has 14 residues. In DNA form, the CDR3 reads TGTGCCAGCAGCTTAGGGCAGGGTGCGGATGAGCAGTTCTTC. It translates to CASSLGQGADEQFF.

The chain couples TRBV5-5 to TRBJ1-4, with TRBD1 as a possible D gene (6 bases). This CDR3 is 14 amino acids long. From germline, CDR1 is SGHKS and CDR2 YYEKEE (reference sequence). Between the trimmed V and J ends, which lost 4 bases and 3 bases, there was a span of 10 bases. The CDR3: CASSSQGSNEKLFF. The CDR3 DNA sequence: TGTGCCAGCAGCAGTCAGGGGTCTAATGAAAAACTGTTTTTT.